This T cell receptor (beta chain) is from a study of cytomegalovirus exposure and HLA in healthy donors. About the research overall: A previous analysis identified more than 100 million unique TCR beta sequences derived from about 180 million T cells.

As concerns this clone: The antigen is unknown.

Looked up from germline, CDR1 is MNHEY and CDR2 is SMNVEV (reference sequence). V shed 4 bases and J shed 0 bases, with 21 bases lying between them. The CDR3 is 18 residues long. When sampled, the donors appeared nominally healthy, though they likely had unrecorded immune exposures. Primers for the PCR totalled 60 Vbeta and 13 Jbeta. Assay: immunoSEQ multiplex PCR; the TCRdb copy retains only in-frame clones and omits some. This table holds approximately 120,000 clones, roughly 80% found once. Whole-study results and caveats: Later analysis associated a missense DCLRE1C variant with TCR beta V- and J-gene trimming. In an earlier analysis, in about 530 donors, most V segments appeared productive either ~90% or ~30% of the time.

The chain carries TRBV27 and TRBJ1-1; D is possibly TRBD1 (5 bases). The sequencing input was PBMCs. The sequence was collected from a man younger than 35 in good health and CMV-seropositive. CDR3 protein: CASSSSRGAGGMNTEAFF. In DNA, the CDR3 is TGTGCCAGCAGTTCCTCACGTGGAGCGGGGGGTATGAACACTGAAGCTTTCTTT.